This T cell receptor (beta chain) originates from a study of T-cell reconstitution after alpha-beta-depleted transplantation in children. CDR3 size: 14 residues. Per germline, CDR1 SQVTM and CDR2 ANQGSEA. Trimming at V came to 3 bases and at J to 3 bases, leaving 1 base not matched to a gene. This clonotype was detected many times. Preparation of the TCRbeta library involved a method that used unique molecular identifiers. TCRdb itself ran the PCR reads through MiXCR, one entry per CDR3 protein. The sample lists about 200,000 distinct CDR3 sequences, approximately 7% seen once, with just over 5.5% in the top ten.

This clonotype was obtained from a boy between 2 and 10 years old with acute lymphoblastic leukemia, due to receive a stem cell transplant. The sequenced sample was PBMCs, obtained before TCRalphabeta/CD19-depleted stem cell transplant. The V and J genes are TRBV29-1 and TRBJ2-3; 12 nucleotides agree with TRBD2. CDR3 sequence reads: CSVDTSGGTDTQYF. CDR3 in DNA: TGCAGCGTTGATACTAGCGGGGGGACAGATACGCAGTATTTT.